The 15 T cell receptor beta chains below come from one sample, sequenced in a study of CD8+ T cells in alopecia areata. Isolated RNA was reverse transcribed into cDNA used as the sequencing template. Assay used: immunoSEQ multiplex PCR; TCRdb lists only in-frame clones, some missing. The table shows more than 150,000 clones, with about 51% occurring only once. Sequenced here: CD8+ T cells sorted from blood, sampled at week 0. Receptors originate from a human donor with alopecia areata.

J is TRBJ2-7 and V is TRBV13, with 11 bases matching TRBD1. Germline-derived CDR1 and CDR2 are PRHDT and FYEKMQ (reference sequence). The V segment lost 2 bases and the J segment 5 bases; nucleotides outside the gene matches: 5. The CDR3 runs to 15 residues. The CDR3 DNA sequence: TGTGCCAGCAGCTTATTGGGACAGGGGGACAACGAGCAGTACTTC. This sequence encodes CASSLLGQGDNEQYF.

The V call is TRBV7-2, the J call TRBJ1-6, with 8 bases that match TRBD1. Germline lookup yields CDR1 SGHTA and CDR2 FQGNSA. The CDR3 length is 15 residues. With 0 bases clipped from V and 9 bases from J, the junction kept 4 bases outside the gene matches. CDR3 DNA sequence: TGTGCCAGCAGCTTAGCACAGGGGGTGGGTTCACCCCTCCACTTT. This gives the protein CASSLAQGVGSPLHF.

This clone was seen a few times. The CDR3 sequence is CASSLRAAGGEKLFF. CDR3 bases: TGTGCCAGCAGCTTAAGGGCAGCAGGAGGTGAAAAACTGTTTTTT. The chain links TRBV7-8 to TRBJ1-4; D gene ambiguous. V was cut by 2 bases and J by 7 bases, with 14 bases left in between. Germline V gene sequence: CDR1 SGHVS, CDR2 FQNEAQ. This CDR3 region has 15 residues. Full variable domain (outside the CDR3, taken from reference TRBV7-8 and TRBJ1-4): GAGVSQSPRYKVAKRGQDVALRCDPISGHVSLFWYQQALGQGPEFLTYFQNEAQLDKSGLPSDRFFAERPEGSVSTLKIQRTQQEDSAVYLCASSLRAAGGEKLFFGSGTQLSVL.

V and J are TRBV29-1 and TRBJ1-1; 9 bases align to TRBD1. This CDR3 spans 13 amino acids. Trimming cost V 5 bases and J 4 bases; bases outside gene matches: 5. Germline CDR1 and CDR2: SQVTM and ANQGSEA. This chain's CDR3 is CSVTRQGVTEAFF. The CDR3 DNA is TGCAGCGTTACTAGACAGGGGGTCACTGAAGCTTTCTTT.

This chain uses TRBV5-1 with TRBJ2-5, with TRBD1 matching 9 bases. Trimming took 4 bases from V and 5 from J; bases not matched to a gene: 3. This CDR3 spans 13 amino acids. Germline V lookup: CDR1 SGHRS, CDR2 YFSETQ. For the CDR3, the DNA is TGCGCCAGCAGCCTGGACAGGGGTGAGACCCAGTACTTC. Its protein is CASSLDRGETQYF.

V and J are TRBV29-1 and TRBJ1-1; D perhaps matches TRBD1 (6 bases). Germline V gene sequence: CDR1 SQVTM, CDR2 ANQGSEA. This CDR3 spans 12 amino acids. The CDR3 loop is CSDDRSAAEAFF. The CDR3 DNA reads TGCAGTGATGACAGGTCGGCGGCGGAAGCTTTCTTT.

The gene calls are TRBV25-1 and TRBJ1-2; D ambiguous. CDR3 length: 13 residues. V lost 3 bases and J 2 bases, leaving 7 bases between the germline ends. CDR1 MGHDK and CDR2 SYGVNS come from the germline V gene. Here the CDR3 DNA reads TGTGCCAGCAGTGACAGCCAAAACTATGGCTACACCTTC. It encodes CASSDSQNYGYTF.

This clone has only a few counts. The J gene is TRBJ2-7, the V gene TRBV7-2; D may be TRBD1 (5 bases). There are 15 residues in the CDR3. CDR1 and CDR2 (germline): SGHTA, FQGNSA. V lost 3 bases and J lost 3, with 15 bases in between. The CDR3 DNA reads TGTGCCAGCAGCTTGCTGGACACAGCCTTCTACGAGCAGTACTTC. Residues: CASSLLDTAFYEQYF.

This clone was seen only a few times. This CDR3 reads CASSVHRGHSLNTEAFF. CDR3 DNA: TGTGCCAGCAGCGTTCACCGGGGGCACTCCTTAAACACTGAAGCTTTCTTT. J is TRBJ1-1 and V is TRBV7-4, with a possible D match to TRBD1 (6 bases). Trimming stripped 5 bases from V and 2 bases from J, with 21 bases between. Germline lookup yields CDR1 SGHVT and CDR2 SQSDAQ. CDR3 size: 17 residues.

This chain uses TRBV27 with TRBJ2-7; 7 bases line up with TRBD1. Germline CDR1 is MNHEY and CDR2 is SMNVEV (reference sequence). The CDR3 loop spans 15 amino acids. Losses at the gene ends were 6 bases for V and 3 bases for J; bases not matched to a gene: 11. The CDR3: CASSHTTGTNYEQYF. The CDR3 DNA is TGTGCCAGCAGCCATACGACAGGGACAAACTACGAGCAGTACTTC.

J is TRBJ1-6 and V is TRBV4-3; no firm D call. Germline CDR1 and CDR2: LGHNA and YSLEER. V shed 5 bases and J shed 7 bases, with 9 bases lying between them. CDR3 size: 13 residues. CDR3 in DNA: TGCGCCAGCAGCGAGAGACGAAATTCACCCCTCCACTTT. It is translated as CASSERRNSPLHF.

A single count supports this clone. The chain recombines TRBV10-3 with TRBJ1-2, with D possibly matching TRBD1 (5 bases). V was trimmed by 2 bases and J by 6 bases, leaving 10 bases between them. This CDR3 comprises 13 residues. Germline V gene lookup returns CDR1 ENHRY and CDR2 SYGVKD. This CDR3 is CAISEMGGNGYTF. Written as DNA, the CDR3 is TGTGCCATCAGTGAGATGGGGGGGAATGGCTACACCTTC.

A few counts support this clone. The chain couples TRBV6-5 to TRBJ2-7; 9 bases agree with TRBD1. CDR1 is MNHEY, CDR2 SVGAGI, per germline. The CDR3 is made up of 14 amino acids. V trimming: 2 bases; J trimming: 5 bases; junction bases outside the gene matches: 4. The CDR3 sequence is CASSYRQGGDEQYF. Here the CDR3 DNA reads TGTGCCAGCAGTTACAGACAGGGGGGAGACGAGCAGTACTTC.

J is TRBJ1-1 and V is TRBV30, with D hard to call. CDR1 and CDR2 (germline): GTSNPN, SVGIG (reference sequence). V was clipped by 2 bases and J by 8 bases, with 18 bases between them. The CDR3 is 14 amino acids. CDR3 in amino acids: CAWSPARWEREAFF. CDR3 DNA sequence: TGTGCCTGGAGTCCTGCCCGGTGGGAGAGGGAAGCTTTCTTT.

The gene calls are TRBV29-1 and TRBJ1-2; possible D gene TRBD1, 6 bases. V lost 6 bases and J 5 bases, leaving 19 bases between the germline ends. This CDR3 comprises 14 residues. CDR1 is SQVTM, CDR2 ANQGSEA, per germline. CDR3 in amino acids: CSVLDSQGPYGYTF. The CDR3, as DNA: TGCAGCGTCCTTGACTCACAGGGACCTTATGGCTACACCTTC.